What follows are 5 T cell receptor beta chains derived from one specimen sequenced in a study of beta chain features in type 1 diabetes. Broader study findings: All four CD4+ subsets from Type 1 diabetes patients carried moderately but significantly shorter TCRB CDR3s.

Reverse transcription of all isolated RNA meant that expressed TCRB transcripts were sequenced. The repertoire was sequenced with immunoSEQ multiplex PCR; TCRdb's copy has only in-frame clones and lacks some. The profile covers approximately 44,000 clones, with roughly 70% appearing a single time and around 2.1% taken by the ten largest. Antigen specificity for these receptors is unknown. Sequenced sample: Tregs from blood. The receptors derive from a woman aged 18-35 years with type 1 diabetes.

This clone was seen a few times. CDR3 DNA: TGTGCCAGCAGCCCTAGGGCGGGGAACACTGAAGCTTTCTTT. This sequence encodes CASSPRAGNTEAFF. The J gene is TRBJ1-1, the V gene TRBV5-4; D is unresolved. Germline V gene data show CDR1 as SGHNT and CDR2 as YYREEE (reference sequence). Trimming cost V 4 bases and J 1 base, with 11 bases left between them. The CDR3 has 14 amino acids.

This clone was recorded a few times. The genes are TRBV7-9 and TRBJ1-1; possible D gene TRBD1, 5 bases. Per germline, CDR1 SEHNR and CDR2 FQNEAQ (reference sequence). V was clipped by 4 bases and J by 3 bases, with 12 bases between them. The length of the CDR3 is 14 residues. The CDR3 here is CASSWGQRDTEAFF. CDR3 DNA sequence: TGTGCCAGCAGCTGGGGCCAGCGGGACACTGAAGCTTTCTTT. The entire variable domain, with the rest obtained from reference TRBV7-9 and TRBJ1-1, is as follows: DTGVSQNPRHKITKRGQNVTFRCDPISEHNRLYWYRQTLGQGPEFLTYFQNEAQLEKSRLLSDRFSAERPKGSFSTLEIQRTEQGDSAMYLCASSWGQRDTEAFFGQGTRLTVV.

This clone turned up a few times. V gene TRBV23-1 combines with J gene TRBJ2-7; a possible D gene is TRBD1 (6 bases). TRBV23-1 is treated as an ORF (open reading frame) with a function not yet certain. This CDR3 has 15 amino acids. The ends were cut back, 3 bases at V and 1 base at J, with 13 bases in the middle. The CDR3 DNA reads as TGCGCCAGCAGTCATCGAGGGACACCATCCTACGAGCAGTACTTC. It yields the protein CASSHRGTPSYEQYF.

This sequence joins TRBV19 and TRBJ2-3; TRBD2 aligns across 7 bases. The CDR3 has 14 residues. With V trimmed by 4 bases and J by 1 base, 2 bases remained unmatched. CDR1 LNHDA and CDR2 SQIVND come from the germline V gene (reference sequence). For the CDR3, the DNA is TGTGCCAGTAGTAACCTAGCGGGCACAGATACGCAGTATTTT. Translation: CASSNLAGTDTQYF. The variable domain in full, completed from reference TRBV19 and TRBJ2-3, reads DGGITQSPKYLFRKEGQNVTLSCEQNLNHDAMYWYRQDPGQGLRLIYYSQIVNDFQKGDIAEGYSVSREKKESFPLTVTSAQKNPTAFYLCASSNLAGTDTQYFGPGTRLTVL.

The sample holds a few counts of this clone. This chain joins TRBV7-2 and TRBJ2-2; D gene unclear. Germline-derived CDR1 and CDR2 are SGHTA and FQGNSA. V lost 0 bases and J 0 bases, leaving 8 bases between the germline ends. The CDR3 runs 16 residues. This CDR3 reads CASSLAYGSNTGELFF. CDR3 bases: TGTGCCAGCAGCTTAGCGTACGGGTCGAACACCGGGGAGCTGTTTTTT.